This TCR beta chain emerged from a study of cytotoxic CD8 clonotypes in ibrutinib-treated CLL. Study as a whole: Responses comprised about 24 partial and 2 complete; at median around 70 months, 14 remained remitted and about 12 progressed. Study-wide results and limits: Public clonotypes occurred uncommonly; on treatment, they contracted or remained stable. Sustained-remission patients were sampled at different times than progressing patients were.

CDR1 ENHRY and CDR2 SYGVKD come from the germline V gene. This CDR3 is built from 16 residues. Profiled with immunoSEQ multiplex PCR; TCRdb holds only in-frame clones, not every one. The sample has tens of thousands of clones, 57% seen once. For this clone: Its antigen is as yet unknown. A junction boundary mismatches the germline segment, possibly from a read error.

The receptor was derived from a human donor with chronic lymphocytic leukemia. Here the sequenced sample was PBMCs, taken after 12 months of ibrutinib treatment. The chain recombines TRBV10-3 with TRBJ2-3; D not certain. CDR3 nucleotides: TGTGCCAGCAGTTACTCGAAATTGGACCTCACAGATACGCAGTATTTT. Its protein product is CASSYSKLDLTDTQYF.